A selection of T cell receptor beta chains follows, all from one sample in a study of T-cell memory formation after mild COVID-19. TCRdb used MiXCR to reprocess the 5' RACE reads, holding one entry per CDR3 protein. The repertoire has about 610,000 distinct CDR3 sequences, 15% to 20% of them found once; the top ten carry about 8.1%. The specimen sequenced was PBMCs or a T cell subset sorted from them (not recorded which). The receptors stem from an adult woman who had mild COVID-19 (a few samples of this study predate the infection). Cell type and time point are not known. Each CDR3 is given with its conserved first and last residue. Each record gives: J gene, clone size, D gene, V gene, CDR3 DNA, CDR3 protein. D genes are given only for firm matches. Clone size, where shown, is once, few, many, or a class for clones that have expanded.

J gene: TRBJ2-7
clone size: few
D gene: NA
V gene: TRBV5-1
CDR3 DNA: TGCGCCAGCAGCCCGGAGGTCAGGGCGAGCTCCTACGAGCAGTACTTC
CDR3 protein: CASSPEVRASSYEQYF

J gene: TRBJ2-6
clone size: many
D gene: NA
V gene: TRBV4-3
CDR3 DNA: TGCGCCAGCAGCCAACAGACAGGAGCGGGGGCCAACGTCCTGACTTTC
CDR3 protein: CASSQQTGAGANVLTF

J gene: TRBJ1-1
clone size: few
D gene: NA
V gene: TRBV12-3/TRBV12-4
CDR3 DNA: TGTGCCAGCAGGGCGTTCCGGGGCACTGAAGCTTTCTTT
CDR3 protein: CASRAFRGTEAFF

J gene: TRBJ2-3
clone size: few
D gene: NA
V gene: TRBV12-5
CDR3 DNA: TGTGCTAGTGGTTTGCTTAGGCTCAACGCGCAGTATTTT
CDR3 protein: CASGLLRLNAQYF

J gene: TRBJ1-1
clone size: few
D gene: NA
V gene: TRBV5-1
CDR3 DNA: TGCGCCAGCAGCTTAGAGTATACTATGAACACTGAAGCTTTCTTT
CDR3 protein: CASSLEYTMNTEAFF

J gene: TRBJ2-7
clone size: few
D gene: TRBD1
V gene: TRBV4-1
CDR3 DNA: TGCGCCAGCAGCCCCAATCCGGGACAGGGGTTCGACGAGCAGTACTTC
CDR3 protein: CASSPNPGQGFDEQYF

J gene: TRBJ2-5
clone size: NA
D gene: TRBD2
V gene: TRBV15
CDR3 DNA: TGTGCCACCAGCAGAGATCGCCTAGCGGGGACCCAAGAGACCCAGTACTTC
CDR3 protein: CATSRDRLAGTQETQYF

J gene: TRBJ2-7
clone size: NA
D gene: NA
V gene: TRBV30
CDR3 DNA: TGTGCCTGGAGTCGAAACACAGGGAGCCACGAGCAGTACTTC
CDR3 protein: CAWSRNTGSHEQYF

J gene: TRBJ2-1
clone size: NA
D gene: TRBD2
V gene: TRBV4-2
CDR3 DNA: TGTGCCAGCAGCCCACTAGCGGGGGGGCCCCAGGATGAGCAGTTCTTC
CDR3 protein: CASSPLAGGPQDEQFF

J gene: TRBJ1-2
clone size: few
D gene: NA
V gene: TRBV29-1
CDR3 DNA: TGCAGCGTTGAAGGGCGGGACGGAGACTATGGCTACACCTTC
CDR3 protein: CSVEGRDGDYGYTF

J gene: TRBJ2-1
clone size: NA
D gene: NA
V gene: TRBV19
CDR3 DNA: TGTGCCAGTAGTATCGTGGCTAGCAGACGGAATGAGCAGTTCTTC
CDR3 protein: CASSIVASRRNEQFF

J gene: TRBJ2-5
clone size: NA
D gene: NA
V gene: TRBV3-1
CDR3 DNA: TGTGCCAGCAGCCATGCCACCCCGCCAGAGACCCAGTACTTC
CDR3 protein: CASSHATPPETQYF

J gene: TRBJ2-1
clone size: many
D gene: NA
V gene: TRBV27
CDR3 DNA: TGTGCCAGCTTCCAGAGGTATGAGCAGTTCTTC
CDR3 protein: CASFQRYEQFF

J gene: TRBJ1-1
clone size: once
D gene: NA
V gene: TRBV18
CDR3 DNA: TGTGCCAGCTCACCTTTCGGGGGCATGAACACTGAAGCTTTCTTT
CDR3 protein: CASSPFGGMNTEAFF

J gene: TRBJ2-7
clone size: NA
D gene: TRBD2
V gene: TRBV20-1
CDR3 DNA: TGCAGTGCTAGAGGGGGACGGGAGGGCCCCTACGAGCAGTACTTC
CDR3 protein: CSARGGREGPYEQYF

J gene: TRBJ2-3
clone size: NA
D gene: TRBD2
V gene: TRBV9
CDR3 DNA: TGTGCCAGCAGCGTAGGCCTAGCGGGGGTTGTAGATACGCAGTATTTT
CDR3 protein: CASSVGLAGVVDTQYF

J gene: TRBJ2-5
clone size: NA
D gene: NA
V gene: TRBV7-9
CDR3 DNA: TGTGCCAGCAGCTTAGCGGATCGCCAGGAGACCCAGTACTTC
CDR3 protein: CASSLADRQETQYF

J gene: TRBJ1-2
clone size: few
D gene: NA
V gene: TRBV6-5
CDR3 DNA: TGTGCCAGCAGTTACGCCGGGGGGCTGGGCTATGGCTACACCTTC
CDR3 protein: CASSYAGGLGYGYTF

J gene: TRBJ1-6
clone size: NA
D gene: NA
V gene: TRBV9
CDR3 DNA: TGTGCCAGCAGCCTCCGACAGGAGAGCTCCTATAATTCACCCCTCCACTTT
CDR3 protein: CASSLRQESSYNSPLHF

J gene: TRBJ1-3
clone size: few
D gene: NA
V gene: TRBV12-3/TRBV12-4
CDR3 DNA: TGTGCCAGCAGCCGCCGCATCGGGGACACCATATATTTT
CDR3 protein: CASSRRIGDTIYF

J gene: TRBJ2-2
clone size: many
D gene: NA
V gene: TRBV11-2
CDR3 DNA: TGTGCCAGCAGCTTAGGCCCGCGAGCGTACACCGGGGAGCTGTTTTTT
CDR3 protein: CASSLGPRAYTGELFF

J gene: TRBJ2-7
clone size: NA
D gene: NA
V gene: TRBV5-1
CDR3 DNA: TGCGCCAGCAGCTTGGCCTCGGACGGATTCCCCTACGAGCAGTACTTC
CDR3 protein: CASSLASDGFPYEQYF

J gene: TRBJ2-5
clone size: NA
D gene: TRBD2
V gene: TRBV4-3
CDR3 DNA: TGCGCCAGCAGCCACCCCTCGGGGGAGGGTCAAGAGACCCAGTACTTC
CDR3 protein: CASSHPSGEGQETQYF

J gene: TRBJ2-7
clone size: NA
D gene: NA
V gene: TRBV20-1
CDR3 DNA: TGCAGTGCTAGTCTGGGCAGGGTGTTTGGTTACGAGCAGTACTTC
CDR3 protein: CSASLGRVFGYEQYF

J gene: TRBJ2-3
clone size: NA
D gene: NA
V gene: TRBV7-2
CDR3 DNA: TGTGCCAGCAGCTTACAGGTTAGCACAGATACGCAGTATTTT
CDR3 protein: CASSLQVSTDTQYF

J gene: TRBJ2-3
clone size: few
D gene: NA
V gene: TRBV2
CDR3 DNA: TGTGCCAGCAGCGTTCGCACAGATACGCAGTATTTT
CDR3 protein: CASSVRTDTQYF

J gene: TRBJ2-6
clone size: few
D gene: NA
V gene: TRBV3-1
CDR3 DNA: TGTGCCAGCAGCCAAGGGATCTCTGGGGCCAACGTCCTGACTTTC
CDR3 protein: CASSQGISGANVLTF

J gene: TRBJ2-5
clone size: NA
D gene: NA
V gene: TRBV4-2
CDR3 DNA: TGTGCCAGCAGCCAGCGGAGGGGGTACCAAGAGACCCAGTACTTC
CDR3 protein: CASSQRRGYQETQYF

J gene: TRBJ1-1
clone size: few
D gene: NA
V gene: TRBV12-3/TRBV12-4
CDR3 DNA: TGTGCCAGCAGTGACTACTGGAGGGCCACTGAAGCTTTCTTT
CDR3 protein: CASSDYWRATEAFF

J gene: TRBJ1-6
clone size: NA
D gene: NA
V gene: TRBV7-8
CDR3 DNA: TGTGCCAGCAGCTTGCCAGGATATAATTCACCCCTCCACTTT
CDR3 protein: CASSLPGYNSPLHF

J gene: TRBJ2-4
clone size: few
D gene: TRBD2
V gene: TRBV7-2
CDR3 DNA: TGTGCCAGCAGCTTAGTCGTGGGACTAGAGATCTTTGGGGCCAAAAACATTCAGTACTTC
CDR3 protein: CASSLVVGLEIFGAKNIQYF

J gene: TRBJ1-6
clone size: many
D gene: NA
V gene: TRBV5-1
CDR3 DNA: TGCGCCAGCAGCTTGGGGCAGGTAGAAAGTTCACCCCTCCACTTT
CDR3 protein: CASSLGQVESSPLHF

J gene: TRBJ2-5
clone size: few
D gene: NA
V gene: TRBV18
CDR3 DNA: TGTGCCAGCTCACCATACAGTACCCAAGAGACCCAGTACTTC
CDR3 protein: CASSPYSTQETQYF

J gene: TRBJ2-3
clone size: NA
D gene: NA
V gene: TRBV15
CDR3 DNA: TGTGCCACCAGCAGACAGGTACCTAGCACAGATACGCAGTATTTT
CDR3 protein: CATSRQVPSTDTQYF

J gene: TRBJ2-5
clone size: NA
D gene: NA
V gene: TRBV2
CDR3 DNA: TGTGCCAGCGGGTTAGGGTCCCTGGGGACCCAGTACTTC
CDR3 protein: CASGLGSLGTQYF

J gene: TRBJ1-4
clone size: NA
D gene: TRBD1
V gene: TRBV12-3/TRBV12-4
CDR3 DNA: TGTGCCAGCAGTTTCGGGGGACAGGCCGCAACTAATGAAAAACTGTTTTTT
CDR3 protein: CASSFGGQAATNEKLFF

J gene: TRBJ1-6
clone size: few
D gene: NA
V gene: TRBV9
CDR3 DNA: TGTGCCAGCAGCGTAAGCCTCAGCTCCTATAATTCACCCCTCCACTTT
CDR3 protein: CASSVSLSSYNSPLHF

J gene: TRBJ2-2
clone size: few
D gene: NA
V gene: TRBV10-2
CDR3 DNA: TGCGCCAGCAACTCCCATGGGACCGGGGAGCTGTTTTTT
CDR3 protein: CASNSHGTGELFF

J gene: TRBJ2-5
clone size: once
D gene: TRBD2
V gene: TRBV4-1
CDR3 DNA: TGCGCCAGCAGCCAAGAGTACCTAGCGGGGGGCCCGGGGACCCAGTACTTC
CDR3 protein: CASSQEYLAGGPGTQYF

J gene: TRBJ1-2
clone size: many
D gene: TRBD1
V gene: TRBV3-1
CDR3 DNA: TGTGCCAGCAGCCTGACAGGGGGAGACGGCTACACCTTC
CDR3 protein: CASSLTGGDGYTF

J gene: TRBJ2-3
clone size: few
D gene: TRBD2
V gene: TRBV5-1
CDR3 DNA: TGCGCCAGCAGTGGGACTAGCGGTGCAGATACGCAGTATTTT
CDR3 protein: CASSGTSGADTQYF

J gene: TRBJ2-1
clone size: NA
D gene: NA
V gene: TRBV19
CDR3 DNA: TGTGCCAGTAGCCCTACTGGGAGATCGCTCAATGAGCAGTTCTTC
CDR3 protein: CASSPTGRSLNEQFF